Shown below are 5 T cell receptor beta chains from a single sample sequenced in a study of cytomegalovirus exposure and HLA in healthy donors. It was with 60 Vbeta and 13 Jbeta primers that the PCR ran. Sequenced by immunoSEQ multiplex PCR; TCRdb stores in-frame clones only, minus some. The table shows 90,000 to 120,000 clones, with 82% occurring only once. The sequencing sample was made of PBMCs. The source is a young man in good health and CMV-seropositive.

The rearrangement joins TRBV12-5 to TRBJ1-5; D gene uncertain. CDR1 and CDR2 (germline): LGHNT, FRNRAP. The CDR3 is made up of 12 amino acids. Trimming cost V 6 bases and J 4 bases, with 7 bases left between them. CDR3 nucleotides: TGTGCTAGTGGGGCCGAAAATCAGCCCCAGCATTTT. The encoded protein is CASGAENQPQHF.

The chain joins TRBV10-3 to TRBJ2-1; the D is unclear. Germline values: CDR1 ENHRY, CDR2 SYGVKD. Trimming left V 3 bases short and J 10 bases short, with 10 bases between. The CDR3 has 12 residues. The CDR3 sequence: CAISDISEEQFF. In nucleotides, the CDR3 is TGTGCCATCAGTGATATCTCAGAAGAGCAGTTCTTC.

This rearrangement joins TRBV6-5 to TRBJ1-6, with a tentative D call TRBD1 (6 bases). CDR1 MNHEY and CDR2 SVGAGI come from the germline V gene. Trimming took off 2 bases at V and 5 bases at J, with 10 bases between the two ends. The CDR3 is 15 amino acids. In DNA, the CDR3 is TGTGCCAGCAGTTACGCAGGGGAGAATAATTCACCCCTCCACTTT. Its translation: CASSYAGENNSPLHF.

DNA of the CDR3: TGCGCCAGCAGCGAAACCGGGGGGCAGACAGATACGCAGTATTTT. It encodes CASSETGGQTDTQYF. The chain recombines TRBV5-1 with TRBJ2-3; tentative D call: TRBD2 (7 bases). The CDR3 length is 15 residues. Germline V gene data show CDR1 as SGHRS and CDR2 as YFSETQ. V lost 4 bases and J lost 3, with 15 bases in between.

The chain has TRBV9 and TRBJ2-1; 11 nucleotides agree with TRBD2. This CDR3 spans 18 amino acids. Looked up from germline, CDR1 is SGDLS and CDR2 is YYNGEE. Trimming took 0 bases from V and 9 from J; bases not matched to a gene: 14. The CDR3 sequence: CASSVDTPVSGGELEQFF. The DNA of the CDR3 is TGTGCCAGCAGCGTAGACACTCCGGTTAGCGGGGGGGAACTTGAGCAGTTCTTC.